This T cell receptor beta chain was recorded in a study of blood T cell repertoires in COVID-19. Study information: Acute and convalescent COVID-19 samples came from the United States, Italy and Spain. T cells, B-cell-depleted T cells, or PBMCs supplied cDNA or gDNA.

The CDR3 totals 15 residues. Germline V lookup: CDR1 SGHAT, CDR2 FQNNGV. J lost 5 bases, V lost 5 bases, and 7 bases had no gene match. Method: immunoSEQ multiplex PCR; TCRdb's copy keeps in-frame clones and lacks some. The data hold some 460,000 clones, with approximately 90% observed a single time. Material: peripheral blood. This TCR was sampled from a woman between 25 and 40 years old with acute or convalescent COVID-19. The chain links TRBV11-2 to TRBJ2-1; 9 positions match TRBD1. The CDR3 nucleotides read TGTGCCAGCAGCCGCGACAGGGGGAGCCACAATGAGCAGTTCTTC. This sequence encodes CASSRDRGSHNEQFF. Complete variable domain (other parts from reference TRBV11-2 and TRBJ2-1): EAGVAQSPRYKIIEKRQSVAFWCNPISGHATLYWYQQILGQGPKLLIQFQNNGVVDDSQLPKDRFSAERLKGVDSTLKIQPAKLEDSAVYLCASSRDRGSHNEQFFGPGTRLTVL.